The 20 T cell receptor beta chains below were found in one sample sequenced in a study of T cells in Graves' hyperthyroidism and ophthalmopathy. Researchers took RNA transcripts and amplified the TCR beta CDR3 regions from them. When the TCR CDR3 underwent first-round RT-PCR, the HTBI primer set was used. Using its own MiXCR run on the multiplex PCR reads, TCRdb lists one record per CDR3 protein. The sample shows 350,000 or so distinct CDR3 sequences, 18% of them seen only once. Sample: blood. The receptors originated from a woman between 45 and 60 years old with Graves' hyperthyroidism.

In its sample, this clonotype was seen a few times. The V gene is TRBV6-6, the J gene TRBJ1-1; no clear D gene. The CDR3 length is 13 residues. Trimming stripped 2 bases from V and 6 bases from J, with 10 bases between. Germline V CDR1 and CDR2: MNHNY, SVGAGI (reference sequence). This chain's CDR3 is CASSYEVQSEAFF. The CDR3 region has the DNA TGTGCCAGCAGTTACGAGGTCCAATCTGAAGCTTTCTTT.

V gene TRBV7-9 combines with J gene TRBJ1-1, with D unresolved. The CDR3 totals 12 residues. The V gene lost 2 bases and the J gene lost 6 bases, with 7 bases spanning the gap. CDR1 is SEHNR, CDR2 FQNEAQ, per germline (reference sequence). The CDR3 region has the DNA TGTGCCAGCAGCTTAACTGGGGCTGAAGCTTTCTTT. Amino acid sequence: CASSLTGAEAFF.

V gene TRBV11-3 combines with J gene TRBJ2-3; no definite D call. The CDR3 consists of 13 residues. V was pared by 5 bases and J by 6 bases, with 12 bases between. Germline V gene sequence: CDR1 SGHNT, CDR2 YENEEA. The CDR3 DNA reads as TGTGCCAGCAGCCTGGGTTTGGGGGATACGCAGTATTTT. This sequence encodes CASSLGLGDTQYF. Combining the CDR3 with reference TRBV11-3 and TRBJ2-3 gives the whole variable domain EAGVVQSPRYKIIEKKQPVAFWCNPISGHNTLYWYLQNLGQGPELLIRYENEEAVDDSQLPKDRFSAERLKGVDSTLKIQPAELGDSAVYLCASSLGLGDTQYFGPGTRLTVL.

This clonotype was seen only a few times. The V call is TRBV19, the J call TRBJ2-5; possibly TRBD2 for D (5 bases). Between the trimmed V and J ends, which lost 1 base and 1 base, there was a span of 16 bases. The CDR3 runs 17 residues. The germline V gene encodes CDR1 LNHDA and CDR2 SQIVND (reference sequence). This CDR3 is CASSIAERKRPQETQYF. CDR3 in DNA: TGTGCCAGTAGTATAGCGGAGCGGAAACGTCCCCAAGAGACCCAGTACTTC.

The chain has TRBV6-2 or TRBV6-3 and TRBJ2-5, with TRBD2 matching over 8 bases. CDR1 is MNHEY and CDR2 is SVGEGT in the germline V gene. There are 16 residues in the CDR3. J lost 1 base, V lost 0 bases, and 4 bases had no gene match. CDR3 bases: TGTGCCAGCAGTTACTCACTCGGGACTAGCCAAGAGACCCAGTACTTC. Translation gives CASSYSLGTSQETQYF.

The chain uses TRBV12-3 or TRBV12-4 and TRBJ1-6; D is perhaps TRBD1 (5 bases). The ends were cut back, 2 bases at V and 13 bases at J, with 24 bases in the middle. The CDR3 length is 17 residues. In DNA, the CDR3 is TGTGCCAGCAGTTTACCCCTGTCAGGGAGGAAATCCCAGCCCCTCCACTTT. Amino acid sequence: CASSLPLSGRKSQPLHF.

This clonotype was observed many times. V is TRBV5-1 and J is TRBJ1-2; possibly TRBD1 for D (5 bases). CDR3 length equals 14 residues. V was clipped by 0 bases and J by 7 bases, with 13 bases between them. The germline CDR1 and CDR2 sequences are SGHRS and YFSETQ. The CDR3 reads CASSLEGTGRGYTF. The CDR3 DNA reads as TGCGCCAGCAGCTTGGAGGGGACTGGTCGTGGCTACACCTTC.

This clonotype was seen repeatedly, ten times or more. The rearrangement joins TRBV5-1 to TRBJ2-7; 8 bases align to TRBD2. V shed 4 bases, J shed 1 base, and the junction held 13 bases outside the gene matches. CDR1 and CDR2 from the germline V gene are SGHRS and YFSETQ. The CDR3 has 17 residues. CDR3 in DNA: TGCGCCAGCAGCGACAGGTCTACTAGCGGATTTTCCTACGAGCAGTACTTC. This translates into CASSDRSTSGFSYEQYF.

This clonotype was seen ten or more times. J is TRBJ2-7 and V is TRBV3-1; no definite D call. Germline CDR1 and CDR2: LGHDT and YNNKEL (reference sequence). The CDR3 is made up of 11 amino acids. Between the trimmed V and J ends, which lost 4 bases and 6 bases, there was a span of 7 bases. This CDR3 is CASSLLGEQYF. The DNA of the CDR3 is TGTGCCAGCAGCCTGCTGGGCGAGCAGTACTTC.

This clonotype was recorded at least ten times. The rearrangement joins TRBV18 to TRBJ1-5; 8 bases fit TRBD1. Trimming at V came to 6 bases and at J to 3 bases, leaving 7 bases not matched to a gene. The CDR3 runs to 15 residues. Germline V gene sequence: CDR1 KGHSH, CDR2 LQKENI. The CDR3 DNA is TGTGCCAGCTCGGCCGGACAGGGTACCAATCAGCCCCAGCATTTT. This encodes CASSAGQGTNQPQHF. The whole variable domain, remainder taken from reference TRBV18 and TRBJ1-5, is NAGVMQNPRHLVRRRGQEARLRCSPMKGHSHVYWYRQLPEEGLKFMVYLQKENIIDESGMPKERFSAEFPKEGPSILRIQQVVRGDSAAYFCASSAGQGTNQPQHFGDGTRLSIL.

This clonotype was counted only a few times. The J gene is TRBJ1-3, the V gene TRBV11-2; D not certain. Germline-derived CDR1 and CDR2 are SGHAT and FQNNGV. This CDR3 has 14 residues. V shed 8 bases and J shed 3 bases, with 14 bases lying between them. For the CDR3, the DNA is TGTGCCAGCGGCCAGGCGGCTGGTGGAAACACCATATATTTT. It encodes CASGQAAGGNTIYF.

This clonotype has just a few counts. This chain joins TRBV27 and TRBJ2-2; 11 bases line up with TRBD2. The CDR3 covers 16 residues. The V gene's germline CDR1 is MNHEY and CDR2 SMNVEV (reference sequence). The J segment lost 4 bases and the V segment lost 5 bases, leaving 6 bases of the junction unmatched. The CDR3 nucleotides are TGTGCCAGCAGTCTACCCGGGACTAGCGGCACCGGGGAGCTGTTTTTT. The encoded protein is CASSLPGTSGTGELFF.

The table lists this clonotype with a few counts. The chain couples TRBV28 to TRBJ2-3; 7 bases map to TRBD1. V dropped 6 bases and J dropped 2; count of bases not matched to a gene: 5. Germline loops: CDR1 MDHEN, CDR2 SYDVKM. CDR3 length: 14 amino acids. The CDR3 DNA follows: TGTGCCAGCAGAAAACAGGGGTCCACAGATACGCAGTATTTT. As protein: CASRKQGSTDTQYF.

This clonotype was seen a few times. The V call is TRBV7-9, the J call TRBJ2-7, with D tentatively TRBD1 (6 bases). CDR3 length: 13 amino acids. Germline V gene sequence: CDR1 SEHNR, CDR2 FQNEAQ (reference sequence). The germline V and J ends were trimmed by 2 bases and 5 bases, with 10 bases remaining between them. CDR3 amino acids: CASSLTGKNEQYV. In DNA, the CDR3 is TGTGCCAGCAGCTTAACAGGGAAGAACGAGCAGTACGTC.

This clonotype was seen ten or more times. The conserved phenylalanine or tryptophan is not found at the CDR3 terminus, so this likely reflects a read error. V is TRBV2 and J is TRBJ2-7; D ambiguous. The V gene's germline CDR1 is SNHLY and CDR2 FYNNEI. The germline V and J ends were trimmed by 3 bases and 4 bases, with 16 bases remaining between them. The CDR3 sequence is 15 residues long. CDR3 nucleotide sequence: TGTGCCAGCAGTGACGGCTCAGGTGTTAGTTACGAGCAGTACCTC. It translates to CASSDGSGVSYEQYL.

The genes are TRBV9 and TRBJ1-2; a possible D gene is TRBD1 (5 bases). Per the germline V gene, CDR1 is SGDLS and CDR2 is YYNGEE. The CDR3 loop spans 13 amino acids. V was clipped by 4 bases and J by 6 bases, with 13 bases between them. The CDR3 nucleotides are TGTGCCAGCAGCCCCTGGGGGGAGGATGGCTACACCTTC. It encodes CASSPWGEDGYTF.

A note on this clonotype: A much larger clone lies a single base off, so this may be a read error. This CDR3 is CTWSNGAGVDTQYF. The CDR3 DNA reads as TGTACCTGGAGTAATGGGGCGGGGGTAGATACGCAGTATTTT. The chain recombines TRBV30 with TRBJ2-3, with TRBD2 matching 7 bases. The V gene's germline CDR1 is GTSNPN and CDR2 SVGIG (reference sequence). The CDR3 spans 14 residues.

The table lists this clonotype with a few counts. The CDR3 DNA reads TGTGCCAGCACGACAGGGAGCCCCTATAATTCACCCCTCCACTTT. It translates to CASTTGSPYNSPLHF. V usage is TRBV27 and J usage is TRBJ1-6; 7 bases fit TRBD1. In germline, CDR1 is MNHEY, CDR2 SMNVEV (reference sequence). Unmatched junction bases numbered 5, after V lost 7 bases and J lost 2 bases. CDR3 length: 15 residues.

Details on this clonotype: This sequence may be a read error, since a much larger clone differs from it by one base. The chain links TRBV12-3 or TRBV12-4 to TRBJ2-3, with D possibly TRBD2 on 5 matching bases. CDR3 length equals 16 residues. The chain's CDR3 is CACSEVAGYSTDTQYF. The CDR3 DNA is TGTGCCTGCAGTGAAGTCGCGGGCTATAGCACAGATACGCAGTATTTT.

The chain combines TRBV7-9 with TRBJ1-2; tentative D call: TRBD1 (5 bases). This CDR3 is built from 14 residues. V was trimmed by 2 bases and J by 6 bases, leaving 13 bases between them. From germline, CDR1 is SEHNR and CDR2 FQNEAQ (reference sequence). CDR3 bases: TGTGCCAGCAGCTTAAGAGGGACTGAAAATGGCTACACCTTC. Protein product: CASSLRGTENGYTF.